A single sample is the source of the 12 T cell receptor beta chains below, sequenced in a study of shared T cell receptors in the human thymus. TCRdb's copy holds only in-frame clones and misses some; the assay was immunoSEQ multiplex PCR. This sample carries some 640,000 clones, roughly 86% of them seen once, and the ten largest clones take roughly 0.0087%. The data were also submitted as part of a second study, on human thymus T cells.

The sequencing sample was made of thymocytes. These receptors originate from a boy less than two years old with a congenital heart defect.

This clone appeared once. The V and J genes are TRBV6-4 and TRBJ2-7; tentative D call: TRBD2 (5 bases). V lost 7 bases to trimming and J lost 1 base, with 14 bases between them. CDR1 is MRHNA and CDR2 is SNTAGT in the germline V gene. The CDR3 spans 14 residues. CDR3 coding DNA: TGTGCCAGCAAGGAGGCAGGACTGTCCTACGAGCAGTACTTC. It yields the protein CASKEAGLSYEQYF.

This sequence joins TRBV11-3 and TRBJ1-5; D remains ambiguous. Trimming stripped 2 bases from V and 0 bases from J, with 5 bases between. Per germline, CDR1 SGHNT and CDR2 YENEEA. The CDR3 is 14 amino acids. CDR3 residues: CASSLCYSNQPQHF. CDR3 nucleotide sequence: TGTGCCAGCAGCTTATGCTATAGCAATCAGCCCCAGCATTTT.

The rearrangement uses TRBV29-1 and TRBJ1-2; D not certain. The CDR3 length is 14 residues. Germline CDR1 and CDR2: SQVTM and ANQGSEA. Deletions cut 5 bases from V and 2 bases from J, with 15 bases between. CDR3 protein: CSVPARTDNYGYTF. The CDR3 nucleotides are TGCAGCGTTCCCGCCCGGACTGACAACTATGGCTACACCTTC.

The chain is built from TRBV7-2 and TRBJ2-7, with TRBD2 matching over 10 bases. The CDR3 extends over 18 amino acids. J gave up 4 bases and V 1 base, and 13 bases lay outside the gene matches. CDR1 is SGHTA, CDR2 FQGNSA, per germline. CDR3 nucleotides: TGTGCCAGCAGCTTAGGGTGGGCTAGCGGGAGAGAATGGTACGAGCAGTACTTC. Translated, it gives CASSLGWASGREWYEQYF.

The rearrangement uses TRBV6-1 and TRBJ2-1; D may be TRBD1 (6 bases). This CDR3 is built from 15 residues. Germline V gene lookup returns CDR1 MNHNS and CDR2 SASEGT. The V end lost 7 bases, the J end lost 0 bases, and 13 bases lay between the germline ends. CDR3 nucleotide sequence: TGTGCCAGCAAAGGGACAACTGACTCCTACAATGAGCAGTTCTTC. This codes for CASKGTTDSYNEQFF.

Concerning this clone: The same CDR3 is also encoded by other DNA sequences in this sample. J is TRBJ1-6 and V is TRBV28, with 8 bases aligning to TRBD1. V dropped 10 bases and J dropped 5; count of bases not matched to a gene: 13. CDR3 length: 16 amino acids. CDR1 and CDR2 from the germline V gene are MDHEN and SYDVKM. The CDR3 reads CATGPAGGRNNSPLHF. In DNA form, the CDR3 reads TGTGCCACCGGGCCGGCAGGGGGCCGGAATAATTCACCCCTCCACTTT.

The DNA of the CDR3 is TGTGCCAGCTCACCTAATGTGTCTTACGAGCAGTACTTC. Its protein product is CASSPNVSYEQYF. The rearrangement joins TRBV18 to TRBJ2-7, with D uncertain. Germline V gives CDR1 KGHSH, CDR2 LQKENI. V was cut by 3 bases and J by 4 bases, with 10 bases left in between. The CDR3 extends over 13 amino acids.

The V gene is TRBV29-1, the J gene TRBJ1-1; D perhaps matches TRBD1 (5 bases). The length of the CDR3 is 12 residues. Germline CDR1 reads SQVTM; CDR2 reads ANQGSEA. The V end was cut by 4 bases, the J end by 6 bases, with 12 bases between. CDR3 in amino acids: CSVGGPAAEAFF. The CDR3 region has the DNA TGCAGCGTTGGGGGCCCGGCGGCTGAAGCTTTCTTT.

V usage is TRBV15 and J usage is TRBJ1-2; D is perhaps TRBD1 (6 bases). Germline CDR1 LNHNV, CDR2 YYDKDF (reference sequence). The CDR3 contains 18 residues. The V gene lost 4 bases and the J gene lost 4 bases, with 25 bases spanning the gap. CDR3 sequence reads: CATSTETGGEVIGYGYTF. The CDR3 DNA sequence: TGTGCCACCAGCACGGAGACAGGAGGTGAAGTTATAGGCTATGGCTACACCTTC.

The chain has TRBV4-1 and TRBJ2-7; TRBD2 matches at 9 bases. Germline trimming cut 3 bases from V and 4 bases from J; bases unmatched to any gene: 16. Germline CDR1 reads MGHRA; CDR2 reads YSYEKL. CDR3 length: 18 residues. The CDR3 nucleotides are TGCGCCAGCAGCCAGACCCAAAAGGGAGCCGCGGGGGGGTACGAGCAGTACTTC. It encodes CASSQTQKGAAGGYEQYF.

V is TRBV27 and J is TRBJ2-3; 9 positions match TRBD2. V was pared by 2 bases and J by 1 base, with 4 bases of the junction left unmatched. The CDR3 is made up of 16 amino acids. Germline-derived CDR1 and CDR2 are MNHEY and SMNVEV (reference sequence). CDR3 residues: CASSLDSGGCTDTQYF. CDR3 sequence (DNA): TGTGCCAGCAGTTTAGATAGCGGGGGATGCACAGATACGCAGTATTTT.

This chain joins TRBV29-1 and TRBJ2-1; D gene unclear. V was clipped by 0 bases and J by 0 bases, with 15 bases between them. The CDR3 is 17 amino acids. Per germline, CDR1 SQVTM and CDR2 ANQGSEA. The CDR3 sequence: CSVEDPGDRSSYNEQFF. The CDR3 nucleotides read TGCAGCGTTGAAGACCCTGGAGATCGAAGCTCCTACAATGAGCAGTTCTTC.